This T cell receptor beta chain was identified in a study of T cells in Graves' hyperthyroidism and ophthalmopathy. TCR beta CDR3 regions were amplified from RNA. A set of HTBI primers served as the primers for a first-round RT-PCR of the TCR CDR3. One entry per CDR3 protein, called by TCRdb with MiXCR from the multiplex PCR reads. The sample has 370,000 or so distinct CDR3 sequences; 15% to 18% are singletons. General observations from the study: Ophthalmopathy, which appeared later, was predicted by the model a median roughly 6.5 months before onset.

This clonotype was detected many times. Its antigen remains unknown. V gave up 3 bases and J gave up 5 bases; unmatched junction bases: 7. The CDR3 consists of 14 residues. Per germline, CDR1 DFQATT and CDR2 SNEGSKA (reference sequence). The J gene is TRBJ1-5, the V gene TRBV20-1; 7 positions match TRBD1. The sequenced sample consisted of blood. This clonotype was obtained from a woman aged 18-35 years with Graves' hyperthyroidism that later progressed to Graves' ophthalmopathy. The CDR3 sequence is CSASRGGGYQPQHF. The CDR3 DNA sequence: TGCAGTGCTAGCCGAGGGGGCGGGTATCAGCCCCAGCATTTT.